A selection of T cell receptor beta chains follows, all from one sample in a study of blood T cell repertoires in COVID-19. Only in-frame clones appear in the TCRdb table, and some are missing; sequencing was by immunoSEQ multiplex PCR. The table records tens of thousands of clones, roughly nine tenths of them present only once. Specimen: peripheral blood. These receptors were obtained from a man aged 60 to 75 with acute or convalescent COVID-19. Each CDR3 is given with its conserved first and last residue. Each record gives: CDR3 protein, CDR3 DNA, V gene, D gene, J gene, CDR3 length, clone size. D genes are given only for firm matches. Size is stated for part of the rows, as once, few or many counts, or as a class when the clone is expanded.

CASSDRGNEKLFF TGTGCCAGTAGTGACAGGGGAAATGAAAAACTGTTTTTT TRBV19 TRBD1 TRBJ1-4 13 .
CSASQKRGASVETQYF TGCAGTGCTAGTCAGAAGCGGGGTGCGTCTGTGGAGACCCAGTACTTC TRBV20-1 TRBD2 TRBJ2-5 16 .
CASRSSGGTKNIQYF TGTGCCAGCAGGTCTAGCGGGGGGACTAAAAACATTCAGTACTTC TRBV6-5 TRBD2 TRBJ2-4 15 .
CASSLATTGGTTNYGYTF TGTGCCAGCAGCTTAGCCACCACAGGGGGGACTACTAACTATGGCTACACCTTC TRBV7-9 TRBD1 TRBJ1-2 18 .
CASSSMGGKYTQYF TGTGCCAGCAGTTCTATGGGGGGGAAATATACGCAGTATTTT TRBV6-6 TRBD2 TRBJ2-3 14 .
CASSYSNEKLFF TGTGCCAGCAGCTACAGTAATGAAAAACTGTTTTTT TRBV7-9 . TRBJ1-4 12 .
CASRKTGDTEAFF TGTGCCAGCAGGAAGACAGGGGATACTGAAGCTTTCTTT TRBV25-1 TRBD1 TRBJ1-1 13 .
CAISESGTSPLGVVAYEQYF TGTGCCATCAGTGAGTCTGGAACTTCCCCACTCGGGGTTGTCGCCTACGAGCAGTACTTC TRBV10-3 . TRBJ2-7 20 .
CASSLEGAQIYGYTF TGCGCCAGCAGCTTGGAGGGGGCACAGATCTATGGCTACACCTTC TRBV5-1 TRBD1 TRBJ1-2 15 .
CACRQFSSGNTIYF TGTGCCTGCAGACAGTTCAGCTCTGGAAACACCATATATTTT TRBV30 . TRBJ1-3 14 .
CASSFGQGHNSPLHF TGTGCCAGCAGCTTCGGACAGGGACATAATTCACCCCTCCACTTT TRBV5-4 TRBD1 TRBJ1-6 15 .
CASRQGHDYGYTF TGTGCCAGTAGACAGGGGCACGACTATGGCTACACCTTC TRBV19 TRBD1 TRBJ1-2 13 .
CASSFTGYSYEQYF TGCGCCAGCAGCTTTACAGGTTACTCCTACGAGCAGTACTTC TRBV5-1 . TRBJ2-7 14 .
CASSLWSGSGNTIYF TGCGCCAGCAGCTTGTGGTCGGGCTCTGGAAACACCATATATTTT TRBV5-1 . TRBJ1-3 15 .
CATSDATGAPYNEQFF TGTGCCACCAGTGACGCAACAGGGGCCCCCTACAATGAGCAGTTCTTC TRBV24-1 TRBD1 TRBJ2-1 16 .
CASSYRGLNEKLFF TGTGCCAGCAGTTACAGGGGCCTTAATGAAAAACTGTTTTTT TRBV25-1 TRBD1 TRBJ1-4 14 .
CASRRTSGGSHNEQFF TGTGCCAGCAGGCGGACTAGCGGGGGGTCCCACAATGAGCAGTTCTTC TRBV7-2 TRBD2 TRBJ2-1 16 few
CASSISGRSGRFNF TGTGCCAGTAGTATTTCCGGTCGTAGCGGGAGGTTTAACTTC TRBV19 . TRBJ1-2 14 .
CASSLRGPNSPLHF TGTGCCAGCAGTTTACGGGGTCCGAATTCACCCCTCCACTTT TRBV27 . TRBJ1-6 14 once
CASNPSGGGPDTQYF TGTGCCAGCAACCCTAGCGGGGGTGGCCCAGATACGCAGTATTTT TRBV6-5 TRBD2 TRBJ2-3 15 .
CASSQGTGELFF TGCGCCAGCAGCCAGGGTACCGGGGAGCTGTTTTTT TRBV5-1 . TRBJ2-2 12 .
CASSYSDEGSTEAFF TGTGCCAGCAGTTACTCGGACGAAGGGAGCACTGAAGCTTTCTTT TRBV6-5 . TRBJ1-1 15 .
CASAFSASTEAFF TGTGCCAGCGCCTTTAGCGCATCCACTGAAGCTTTCTTT TRBV6-4 . TRBJ1-1 13 .
CASSRDSPNQPQHF TGCGCCAGCAGTAGGGACAGTCCTAATCAGCCCCAGCATTTT TRBV5-1 TRBD1 TRBJ1-5 14 .
CASSPQGLAGYTF TGCGCCAGCAGCCCACAGGGGTTGGCGGGCTACACCTTC TRBV5-1 TRBD1 TRBJ1-2 13 .